These 31 T cell receptor beta chains were all obtained from the same sample, sequenced in a study of cytomegalovirus exposure and HLA in healthy donors. Vbeta (60) and Jbeta (13) primers were used in the PCR. The data were produced by immunoSEQ multiplex PCR, yet TCRdb's version contains in-frame clones alone and is incomplete. The sample has 110,000 to 150,000 clones; less than 85% are singletons. Material: PBMCs. These receptors were obtained from a man between 35 and 55 years old in good health and CMV-seropositive.

This clone has only one observation. The chain combines TRBV2 with TRBJ2-1; TRBD2 matches at 8 bases. Germline CDR1 reads SNHLY; CDR2 reads FYNNEI. The CDR3 runs 16 residues. V was pared by 4 bases and J by 1 base, with 6 bases of the junction left unmatched. Written as DNA, the CDR3 is TGTGCCAGCAGTGTGAGGGCGGGGGGATCCTACAATGAGCAGTTCTTC. Its protein is CASSVRAGGSYNEQFF.

V and J are TRBV28 and TRBJ1-2; D is uncertain. V dropped 2 bases and J dropped 3 bases, with 10 bases sitting between them. From germline, CDR1 is MDHEN and CDR2 SYDVKM. The CDR3 consists of 14 residues. CDR3 protein: CASSLILADYGYTF. CDR3 nucleotide sequence: TGTGCCAGCAGTTTAATTTTGGCAGACTATGGCTACACCTTC.

V gene TRBV27 combines with J gene TRBJ1-1; the match to TRBD1 covers 9 bases. The V gene end was trimmed by 4 bases and the J gene end by 8 bases; junction bases not matched to a gene: 8. CDR1 and CDR2 (germline): MNHEY, SMNVEV (reference sequence). The CDR3 runs to 14 residues. This chain's CDR3 is CASSSGQGLVEAFF. Here the CDR3 DNA reads TGTGCCAGCAGTTCGGGACAGGGACTGGTCGAAGCTTTCTTT.

The chain links TRBV29-1 to TRBJ1-1; 7 positions match TRBD1. This CDR3 is 15 amino acids long. Unmatched junction bases numbered 7, after V lost 2 bases and J lost 1 base. Germline CDR1 is SQVTM and CDR2 is ANQGSEA. CDR3 region: CSVELSGQQNTEAFF. CDR3 DNA: TGCAGCGTTGAATTGTCGGGACAGCAGAACACTGAAGCTTTCTTT.

The rearrangement uses TRBV5-1 and TRBJ2-3; TRBD1 might be the D (6 bases). With 1 base removed from V and 1 base from J, the gap between germline ends came to 16 bases. Per germline, CDR1 SGHRS and CDR2 YFSETQ. CDR3 length equals 17 residues. In nucleotides, the CDR3 is TGCGCCAGCAGCTTGACTCAGGGGCTTTCTCGCACAGATACGCAGTATTTT. Its translation: CASSLTQGLSRTDTQYF. The whole variable domain, remainder taken from reference TRBV5-1 and TRBJ2-3, is KAGVTQTPRYLIKTRGQQVTLSCSPISGHRSVSWYQQTPGQGLQFLFEYFSETQRNKGNFPGRFSGRQFSNSRSEMNVSTLELGDSALYLCASSLTQGLSRTDTQYFGPGTRLTVL.

The CDR3 region is CSVDQDDYTF. The CDR3 DNA is TGCAGCGTTGATCAGGATGACTACACCTTC. V is TRBV29-1 and J is TRBJ1-2; no definite D call. Looked up from germline, CDR1 is SQVTM and CDR2 is ANQGSEA. CDR3 length equals 10 residues. V was clipped by 3 bases and J by 10 bases, with 9 bases between them. The complete variable domain, with remaining parts taken from reference TRBV29-1 and TRBJ1-2, reads SAVISQKPSRDICQRGTSLTIQCQVDSQVTMMFWYRQQPGQSLTLIATANQGSEATYESGFVIDKFPISRPNLTFSTLTVSNMSPEDSSIYLCSVDQDDYTFGSGTRLTVV.

The chain has TRBV19 and TRBJ1-5, with 11 bases matching TRBD1. V lost 7 bases and J lost 11; bases outside the gene matches: 10. Germline V gene data show CDR1 as LNHDA and CDR2 as SQIVND (reference sequence). CDR3 length equals 14 residues. CDR3 sequence: CASTSDRGRSAQHF. CDR3 sequence (DNA): TGTGCCAGTACCTCGGACAGGGGGCGGTCAGCCCAGCATTTT.

The rearrangement uses TRBV7-2 and TRBJ1-3; 7 bases map to TRBD1. Germline loops: CDR1 SGHTA, CDR2 FQGNSA. The junction had 6 bases not matched to a gene; V was cut back by 5 bases and J by 2 bases. The CDR3 runs 15 residues. For the CDR3, the DNA is TGTGCCAGCAGCCCGTCAGGGGGACCTGGAAACACCATATATTTT. Its translation is CASSPSGGPGNTIYF.

The V call is TRBV4-3, the J call TRBJ1-3; 8 bases line up with TRBD1. The CDR3 is made up of 15 amino acids. The germline V gene encodes CDR1 LGHNA and CDR2 YSLEER. Trimming at V came to 4 bases and at J to 4 bases, leaving 6 bases not matched to a gene. CDR3 sequence reads: CASSLSGTGGNTIYF. The DNA for the CDR3 is TGCGCCAGCAGCCTCTCCGGGACAGGAGGAAACACCATATATTTT.

This clone was observed a few times. The chain carries TRBV11-3 and TRBJ2-7; 7 bases are shared with TRBD2. CDR3 size: 13 residues. Germline V gives CDR1 SGHNT, CDR2 YENEEA. V gave up 3 bases and J gave up 2 bases; unmatched junction bases: 1. CDR3 DNA sequence: TGTGCCAGCAGCTTTGGGGGGGCCTACGAGCAGTACTTC. Its translation is CASSFGGAYEQYF.

The gene calls are TRBV2 and TRBJ1-4; the D gene is possibly TRBD1 (6 bases). Germline CDR1 reads SNHLY; CDR2 reads FYNNEI. V was cut by 0 bases and J by 6 bases, with 8 bases left in between. The CDR3 has 14 residues. In nucleotides, the CDR3 is TGTGCCAGCAGTGAAGCATCAGGGGATGAAAAACTGTTTTTT. It is translated as CASSEASGDEKLFF.

This clone was detected a few times. The chain employs TRBV5-1 and TRBJ2-5; 9 bases match TRBD1. Per germline, CDR1 SGHRS and CDR2 YFSETQ. CDR3 length: 14 residues. After removal of 3 bases from V and 5 bases from J, the junction contained 5 bases not matched to a gene. The CDR3 bases are TGCGCCAGCAGCTCCTCGACAGGGGGGGAGACCCAGTACTTC. Protein: CASSSSTGGETQYF.

The gene calls are TRBV7-8 and TRBJ1-1, with no clear D. Between the trimmed V and J ends, which lost 1 base and 1 base, there was a span of 10 bases. Per the germline V gene, CDR1 is SGHVS and CDR2 is FQNEAQ. The CDR3 is made up of 15 amino acids. This CDR3 reads CASSLVGGQNTEAFF. The DNA for the CDR3 is TGTGCCAGCAGCTTAGTTGGAGGCCAGAACACTGAAGCTTTCTTT. Combining the CDR3 with reference TRBV7-8 and TRBJ1-1 gives the whole variable domain GAGVSQSPRYKVAKRGQDVALRCDPISGHVSLFWYQQALGQGPEFLTYFQNEAQLDKSGLPSDRFFAERPEGSVSTLKIQRTQQEDSAVYLCASSLVGGQNTEAFFGQGTRLTVV.

This clone was counted only a few times. This chain uses TRBV5-6 with TRBJ1-2; D call uncertain. Germline loops: CDR1 SGHDT, CDR2 YYEEEE. V lost 4 bases, J lost 4 bases, and 11 bases lay in between. This CDR3 comprises 13 residues. The CDR3 bases are TGTGCCAGCAGCAATGGGCGGGGCTATGGCTACACCTTC. Its translation is CASSNGRGYGYTF.

The chain joins TRBV5-1 to TRBJ1-2, with D unresolved. The ends were cut back, 0 bases at V and 2 bases at J, with 14 bases in the middle. This CDR3 is built from 16 residues. From germline, CDR1 is SGHRS and CDR2 YFSETQ. The DNA of the CDR3 is TGCGCCAGCAGCTTGGGGGCGGAGGGAAGGAACTATGGCTACACCTTC. Its translation: CASSLGAEGRNYGYTF.

This chain connects TRBV5-1 to TRBJ2-5; a weak D match, TRBD2 (6 bases). The CDR3 is made up of 14 amino acids. Per germline, CDR1 SGHRS and CDR2 YFSETQ. The V end was cut by 0 bases, the J end by 5 bases, with 11 bases between. CDR3 amino acids: CASSLGAGRETQYF. For the CDR3, the DNA is TGCGCCAGCAGCTTGGGAGCGGGCAGGGAGACCCAGTACTTC. Drawing the rest from reference TRBV5-1 and TRBJ2-5, the complete variable domain is KAGVTQTPRYLIKTRGQQVTLSCSPISGHRSVSWYQQTPGQGLQFLFEYFSETQRNKGNFPGRFSGRQFSNSRSEMNVSTLELGDSALYLCASSLGAGRETQYFGPGTRLLVL.

The chain has TRBV29-1 and TRBJ2-7; 12 bases are shared with TRBD1. Germline-derived CDR1 and CDR2 are SQVTM and ANQGSEA. CDR3 length: 15 amino acids. The V and J ends lost 6 bases and 6 bases, in that order; junction bases with no gene match: 12. CDR3 protein: CSVAPGQGALGEQYF. CDR3 in DNA: TGCAGCGTGGCACCGGGACAGGGGGCGCTTGGCGAGCAGTACTTC.

This rearrangement joins TRBV5-1 to TRBJ2-3; 10 nucleotides match TRBD2. V was pared by 4 bases and J by 1 base, with 6 bases of the junction left unmatched. The length of the CDR3 is 16 residues. Per the germline V gene, CDR1 is SGHRS and CDR2 is YFSETQ. The CDR3 sequence is CASSAVGTSGTDTQYF. The CDR3 nucleotides are TGCGCCAGCAGCGCGGTCGGGACTAGCGGCACAGATACGCAGTATTTT.

V and J are TRBV7-6 and TRBJ2-7; 10 bases are a match to TRBD1. The CDR3 sequence is 15 residues long. J lost 2 bases, V lost 0 bases, and 1 base had no gene match. Germline assignment: CDR1 SGHVS and CDR2 FNYEAQ. The CDR3 is CASSLAGTGAYEQYF. The DNA of the CDR3 is TGTGCCAGCAGCTTAGCCGGGACAGGGGCCTACGAGCAGTACTTC.

In regard to this clone: The junction shows a germline mismatch at one end, possibly a read error. The same CDR3 can be traced to other DNA sequences in this sample. The V call is TRBV28, the J call TRBJ1-5; D not resolved. The CDR3 runs to 15 residues. The V gene's germline CDR1 is MDHEN and CDR2 SYDVKM. The CDR3 DNA reads as TGCGCCAGCAGTTTGGGAGGCCCGAGTAATCAGCCCCAGCATTTT. Its protein product is CASSLGGPSNQPQHF.

The V gene is TRBV2, the J gene TRBJ2-3; the match to TRBD1 covers 7 bases. CDR1 is SNHLY, CDR2 FYNNEI, per germline. V lost 4 bases, J lost 2 bases, and 15 bases stayed unmatched. This CDR3 has 18 residues. CDR3 nucleotide sequence: TGTGCCAGCAGTGCCGGGACAGCGACCTTTCTTCACACAGATACGCAGTATTTT. Translated, it gives CASSAGTATFLHTDTQYF.

This clone came up a few times. This sequence joins TRBV5-1 and TRBJ2-7, with 7 positions matching TRBD1. The J segment lost 2 bases and the V segment lost 0 bases, leaving 2 bases of the junction unmatched. There are 14 residues in the CDR3. Germline lookup yields CDR1 SGHRS and CDR2 YFSETQ. This chain's CDR3 is CASSLGGQPYEQYF. In nucleotides, the CDR3 is TGCGCCAGCAGCTTGGGGGGACAGCCCTACGAGCAGTACTTC. The variable domain in full, with the rest retrieved from reference TRBV5-1 and TRBJ2-7, is KAGVTQTPRYLIKTRGQQVTLSCSPISGHRSVSWYQQTPGQGLQFLFEYFSETQRNKGNFPGRFSGRQFSNSRSEMNVSTLELGDSALYLCASSLGGQPYEQYFGPGTRLTVT.

The chain employs TRBV5-1 and TRBJ2-1, with a tentative D call TRBD2 (7 bases). The CDR3 runs to 15 residues. V was shortened by 4 bases and J by 3 bases, with 14 bases between the two germline ends. Germline-derived CDR1 and CDR2 are SGHRS and YFSETQ. The CDR3, as DNA: TGCGCCAGCAGCCATGGGGGGGGCAACTACAATGAGCAGTTCTTC. This encodes CASSHGGGNYNEQFF.

The V call is TRBV13, the J call TRBJ2-5; 7 nucleotides align to TRBD1. Matching the DNA end better, TRBJ2-7 makes the J call doubtful. In germline, CDR1 is PRHDT, CDR2 FYEKMQ (reference sequence). The CDR3 has 14 residues. CDR3 nucleotide sequence: TGTGCCAGCAGCTTTACAGGGGATAGCTACGAGCAGTACTTC. This encodes CASSFTGDSYEQYF.

Comments on this clone: With only one base between it and a far larger clone, this is likely a read error. The chain employs TRBV29-1 and TRBJ2-1; D is possibly TRBD1 (5 bases). CDR1 and CDR2 (germline): SQVTM, ANQGSEA. Deletions cut 6 bases from V and 5 bases from J, with 20 bases between. The CDR3 runs to 15 residues. The DNA for the CDR3 is TGCAGCGTGGACCTCTGGGGCACCCTTGACAATGAGCAGTTCTTC. As protein: CSVDLWGTLDNEQFF.

This chain's CDR3 is CASSEPGQTLSKQYF. The CDR3 DNA sequence: TGCGCCAGCAGCGAACCGGGACAGACCCTATCCAAGCAGTACTTC. The chain has TRBV4-1 and TRBJ2-7; 7 bases align to TRBD1. J was trimmed by 8 bases and V by 5 bases; bases with no gene match: 15. The CDR3 is 15 amino acids. Germline CDR1 reads MGHRA; CDR2 reads YSYEKL.

The chain carries TRBV29-1 and TRBJ1-3; the D gene is possibly TRBD1 (6 bases). The V gene lost 7 bases and the J gene lost 4 bases, with 17 bases spanning the gap. CDR1 SQVTM and CDR2 ANQGSEA come from the germline V gene. This CDR3 has 14 amino acids. The CDR3 region has the DNA TGCAGCGCAGAGGCAGGGGTAGTCGGAAACACCATATATTTT. Its translation is CSAEAGVVGNTIYF.

This chain joins TRBV15 and TRBJ2-2; 9 bases align to TRBD1. V lost 5 bases, J lost 5 bases, and 12 bases stayed unmatched. Germline CDR1 LNHNV, CDR2 YYDKDF (reference sequence). This CDR3 is 17 amino acids long. CDR3: CATSFFTGQGKTGELFF. The CDR3 DNA reads as TGTGCCACCAGCTTCTTCACGGGACAGGGTAAAACCGGGGAGCTGTTTTTT.

V and J are TRBV4-3 and TRBJ1-4; 7 positions match TRBD1. V shed 4 bases and J 5 bases; nucleotides not matched to a gene: 4. Germline assignment: CDR1 LGHNA and CDR2 YSLEER. CDR3 length: 14 amino acids. The CDR3 DNA is TGCGCCAGCAGCCCAGGCAGGGGGAATGAAAAACTGTTTTTT. Protein: CASSPGRGNEKLFF.

J is TRBJ2-3 and V is TRBV5-1; D is perhaps TRBD1 (5 bases). The germline gives CDR1 SGHRS, CDR2 YFSETQ. This CDR3 has 13 amino acids. Trimming stripped 5 bases from V and 6 bases from J, with 13 bases between. CDR3 DNA sequence: TGCGCCAGCAGGACAGAAGGCCGGGATACGCAGTATTTT. This gives the protein CASRTEGRDTQYF. The complete variable domain, with remaining parts taken from reference TRBV5-1 and TRBJ2-3, reads KAGVTQTPRYLIKTRGQQVTLSCSPISGHRSVSWYQQTPGQGLQFLFEYFSETQRNKGNFPGRFSGRQFSNSRSEMNVSTLELGDSALYLCASRTEGRDTQYFGPGTRLTVL.

This clone appeared a few times. The J gene is TRBJ1-5, the V gene TRBV6-4; perhaps TRBD1 as D (5 bases). There are 14 residues in the CDR3. Germline loops: CDR1 MRHNA, CDR2 SNTAGT. Trimming left V 7 bases short and J 4 bases short, with 14 bases between. CDR3 residues: CASKAERGNQPQHF. The DNA of the CDR3 is TGTGCCAGCAAGGCTGAGCGGGGGAATCAGCCCCAGCATTTT.